The rows below give T cell receptor beta chains drawn from one sample of a study of tumor-infiltrating lymphocytes in oesophageal squamous cell carcinoma. TCRdb passed the PCR reads through MiXCR, listing each CDR3 protein once. This table holds roughly 11,000 distinct CDR3 sequences, over 50% found once. Sequencing was carried out using esophageal tumor tissue. Receptors were obtained from a male donor with esophageal squamous cell carcinoma. The CDR3 runs from the conserved cysteine through the conserved F or W. D genes are given only for firm matches. Expanded clones are given a class, and other clones once, few, many or no size at all.

abundance: NA; v_gene: TRBV4-2; j_gene: TRBJ2-3; d_gene: TRBD2; CDR3aa: CASSQEGSGSTDTQYF; CDR3nt: TGTGCCAGCAGCCAAGAGGGTAGCGGGAGTACCGATACGCAGTATTTT
abundance: NA; v_gene: TRBV7-9; j_gene: TRBJ2-2; d_gene: NA; CDR3aa: CASSSQGSGELFF; CDR3nt: TGTGCCAGCAGCTCCCAGGGGTCCGGGGAGCTGTTTTTT
abundance: once; v_gene: TRBV5-5; j_gene: TRBJ2-7; d_gene: NA; CDR3aa: CASSLWLESYEQYF; CDR3nt: TGTGCCAGCAGCTTGTGGCTTGAATCCTACGAGCAGTACTTC
abundance: NA; v_gene: TRBV24-1; j_gene: TRBJ2-3; d_gene: NA; CDR3aa: CATSDLDVADTQYF; CDR3nt: TGTGCCACCAGTGATTTGGATGTGGCAGATACGCAGTATTTT
abundance: NA; v_gene: TRBV7-2; j_gene: TRBJ2-7; d_gene: TRBD2; CDR3aa: CASSLGRESEQYF; CDR3nt: TGTGCCAGCAGCTTAGGGCGGGAGTCCGAGCAGTACTTC
abundance: NA; v_gene: TRBV7-8; j_gene: TRBJ1-6; d_gene: NA; CDR3aa: CASSLWGGGGQHF; CDR3nt: TGTGCCAGCAGCCTGTGGGGAGGCGGGGGGCAGCACTTT
abundance: NA; v_gene: TRBV28; j_gene: TRBJ1-5; d_gene: NA; CDR3aa: CASRGHANQPQHF; CDR3nt: TGTGCCAGCAGGGGACACGCTAATCAGCCCCAGCATTTT
abundance: once; v_gene: TRBV28; j_gene: TRBJ2-3; d_gene: TRBD1; CDR3aa: CASSFPSGQGSPTDTQYF; CDR3nt: TGTGCCAGCAGTTTCCCGTCCGGACAGGGTAGTCCGACAGATACGCAGTATTTT
abundance: medium-sized; v_gene: TRBV5-4; j_gene: TRBJ1-2; d_gene: NA; CDR3aa: CASRRGMGGRVSYGYTF; CDR3nt: TGTGCCAGCAGACGTGGAATGGGTGGTCGGGTCTCCTATGGCTACACCTTC
abundance: NA; v_gene: TRBV7-6; j_gene: TRBJ2-3; d_gene: NA; CDR3aa: CASSLAHTTDTQYF; CDR3nt: TGTGCCAGCAGCTTAGCGCACACCACAGATACGCAGTATTTT